This is a list of T cell receptor beta chains from one sample in a study of T cell repertoires in ileal Crohn's disease. Produced via immunoSEQ multiplex PCR; TCRdb's table is partial and in-frame only. The data contain about 1,100 clones, around 85% of them singletons. Sequences were obtained from ileal tissue. These receptors were obtained from an adult with Crohn's disease. CDR3s include the opening cysteine and the closing phenylalanine or tryptophan. Each record gives: clone size, D gene, V gene, J gene, CDR3 DNA, CDR3 protein. The D gene is left open where the match is weak. Size tells how often a clone was seen (once, few, many) or the class of an expanded clone, and some rows leave it out.

abundance: -; d_gene: TRBD1; v_gene: TRBV5-4; j_gene: TRBJ2-7; CDR3nt: TGTGCCAGCAGCTCTGGACAGGGGGCGCAAAGATGGCAGTACTTC; CDR3aa: CASSSGQGAQRWQYF
abundance: once; d_gene: TRBD2; v_gene: TRBV18; j_gene: TRBJ2-1; CDR3nt: TGTGCCAGCTCAACTAGCGGGGGTGAGCAGTTCTTC; CDR3aa: CASSTSGGEQFF
abundance: -; d_gene: -; v_gene: TRBV10-3; j_gene: TRBJ1-2; CDR3nt: TGTGCCATCAGTGAGTCTGGGCCTGAATTCCCTTATGGCTACACCTTC; CDR3aa: CAISESGPEFPYGYTF
abundance: -; d_gene: TRBD1; v_gene: TRBV5-1; j_gene: TRBJ1-1; CDR3nt: TGCGCCAGCAGCTCCTGGGGGGACAGGGCGCCGGGAGCTTTCTTT; CDR3aa: CASSSWGDRAPGAFF
abundance: once; d_gene: -; v_gene: TRBV11-2; j_gene: TRBJ1-2; CDR3nt: TGTGCCAGCAGCTTAAGGGGCCCTGGCTACACCTTC; CDR3aa: CASSLRGPGYTF
abundance: -; d_gene: -; v_gene: TRBV7-9; j_gene: TRBJ1-4; CDR3nt: TGTGCCAGCAGCTTATTTTTGGGCGGGGCGGAAAAACTGTTTTTT; CDR3aa: CASSLFLGGAEKLFF
abundance: -; d_gene: -; v_gene: TRBV7-2; j_gene: TRBJ2-7; CDR3nt: TGTGCCAGCAGCTTTTTCGACGAGCAGTACTTC; CDR3aa: CASSFFDEQYF
abundance: -; d_gene: -; v_gene: TRBV7-2; j_gene: TRBJ2-7; CDR3nt: TGTGCCAGCAGCTTAGTGGTCGGAATGACTTACGAGCAGTACTTC; CDR3aa: CASSLVVGMTYEQYF
abundance: -; d_gene: -; v_gene: TRBV7-2; j_gene: TRBJ1-1; CDR3nt: TGTGCCAGCAGCCCAAGTGGGGGAGGGGCGGGGAACACTGAAGCTTTCTTT; CDR3aa: CASSPSGGGAGNTEAFF
abundance: -; d_gene: TRBD1; v_gene: TRBV30; j_gene: TRBJ1-2; CDR3nt: TGTGCCTGGAGTGAGGGGACAGGGGGGGGCTATGGCTACACCTTC; CDR3aa: CAWSEGTGGGYGYTF
abundance: -; d_gene: TRBD1; v_gene: TRBV2; j_gene: TRBJ1-2; CDR3nt: TGTGCCAGCAGTGGACAGGGGGTTTTTTATGGCTACACCTTC; CDR3aa: CASSGQGVFYGYTF
abundance: -; d_gene: TRBD1; v_gene: TRBV5-6; j_gene: TRBJ2-7; CDR3nt: TGTGCCAGCAGCTGGATGGGACAGGTCTACGAGCAGTACTTC; CDR3aa: CASSWMGQVYEQYF
abundance: -; d_gene: -; v_gene: TRBV18; j_gene: TRBJ1-5; CDR3nt: TGTGCCAGCTCACCAAAGGCAGGGCTCTCGGGAGGGCAGCCCCAGCATTTT; CDR3aa: CASSPKAGLSGGQPQHF
abundance: -; d_gene: -; v_gene: TRBV11-2; j_gene: TRBJ1-4; CDR3nt: TGTGCCAGCAGCTTAGGGTCAGGGGCAACTAATGAAAAACTGTTTTTT; CDR3aa: CASSLGSGATNEKLFF
abundance: -; d_gene: -; v_gene: TRBV29-1; j_gene: TRBJ1-2; CDR3nt: TGCAGCGTTGAAGATGAGGGGGAAGTGGACTATGGCTACACCTTC; CDR3aa: CSVEDEGEVDYGYTF
abundance: -; d_gene: TRBD1; v_gene: TRBV10-3; j_gene: TRBJ2-1; CDR3nt: TGTGCCATCAAACGACAGGGGGGCCAAGCCCACAATGAGCAGTTCTTC; CDR3aa: CAIKRQGGQAHNEQFF
abundance: -; d_gene: TRBD1; v_gene: TRBV28; j_gene: TRBJ1-6; CDR3nt: TGTGCCACAGGGTGGGACAGGGGAAATAATTCACCCCTCCACTTT; CDR3aa: CATGWDRGNNSPLHF
abundance: -; d_gene: TRBD1; v_gene: TRBV27; j_gene: TRBJ1-2; CDR3nt: TGTGCCAGCGCCTCGGGACAGGGGGTTTTTGGCTACACCTTC; CDR3aa: CASASGQGVFGYTF
abundance: -; d_gene: -; v_gene: TRBV11-2; j_gene: TRBJ1-4; CDR3nt: TGTGCCAGCAGCTTACTCCACTCAACTAATGAAAAACTGTTTTTT; CDR3aa: CASSLLHSTNEKLFF
abundance: -; d_gene: TRBD1; v_gene: TRBV30; j_gene: TRBJ2-5; CDR3nt: TGTGCCTGGACAGGGGGAGAGACCCAGTACTTC; CDR3aa: CAWTGGETQYF
abundance: -; d_gene: TRBD2; v_gene: TRBV7-3; j_gene: TRBJ2-1; CDR3nt: TGTGCCAGCAGCTTCGGGGCGGGAGATGAGCAGTTCTTC; CDR3aa: CASSFGAGDEQFF
abundance: -; d_gene: -; v_gene: TRBV7-8; j_gene: TRBJ2-1; CDR3nt: TGTGCCAGCAGCTTAGGACACCTCAATGAGCAGTTCTTC; CDR3aa: CASSLGHLNEQFF
abundance: -; d_gene: TRBD2; v_gene: TRBV9; j_gene: TRBJ2-5; CDR3nt: TGTGCCAGCAGCGTAGGTGGACTAGGGGAGACCCAGTACTTC; CDR3aa: CASSVGGLGETQYF
abundance: -; d_gene: TRBD1; v_gene: TRBV10-3; j_gene: TRBJ1-2; CDR3nt: TGTGCCATCAGTGCTAAGGGACAGGGACTCAACTATGGCTACACCTTC; CDR3aa: CAISAKGQGLNYGYTF
abundance: -; d_gene: TRBD2; v_gene: TRBV6-5; j_gene: TRBJ2-5; CDR3nt: TGTGCCAGCAGGACCCCGGGGGGGCTCGAGACCCAGTACTTC; CDR3aa: CASRTPGGLETQYF
abundance: -; d_gene: -; v_gene: TRBV27; j_gene: TRBJ1-2; CDR3nt: TGTGCCAGCAGACAGACCAGGGGAAACTATGGCTACACCTTC; CDR3aa: CASRQTRGNYGYTF
abundance: -; d_gene: TRBD1; v_gene: TRBV7-2; j_gene: TRBJ2-1; CDR3nt: TGTGCCAGGCGGGACAGGGGTCGAAATGAGCAGTTCTTC; CDR3aa: CARRDRGRNEQFF
abundance: -; d_gene: -; v_gene: TRBV15; j_gene: TRBJ2-2; CDR3nt: TGTGCCACCAGGAAGGAGTGGCCTCGGGGTGGGAACACCGGGGAGCTGTTTTTT; CDR3aa: CATRKEWPRGGNTGELFF
abundance: few; d_gene: TRBD1; v_gene: TRBV29-1; j_gene: TRBJ1-1; CDR3nt: TGCAGCGTTGTCTCAGGGGGCACTGAAGCTTTCTTT; CDR3aa: CSVVSGGTEAFF